This entry is about one TCR beta chain. Its antigen is not identified. The junction shows a germline mismatch at one end, possibly a read error. These data come from a study of cytomegalovirus exposure and HLA in healthy donors. General study findings and limits: The classifier reportedly diagnosed cytomegalovirus status with high sensitivity and specificity. Across donors, presence/absence analyses took sequencing depth to be roughly uniform. When the data were analyzed later, several of the most significant clusters appeared to be linked to common viral pathogens.

The PCR employed 60 Vbeta primers together with 13 Jbeta primers. Assay: immunoSEQ multiplex PCR; the TCRdb copy retains only in-frame clones and omits some. The sample records more than 75,000 clones, almost 85% being singletons. This CDR3 is 15 amino acids long. From germline, CDR1 is SGHAT and CDR2 FQNNGV. This receptor was obtained from a woman between 18 and 29 years old in good health and CMV-seropositive. Sequenced: PBMCs. The J gene is TRBJ1-4, the V gene TRBV11-2; TRBD1 agrees at 9 bases. The CDR3: CAGSSGQGSSEKLFF. As DNA, the CDR3 is TGTGCCGGCAGCTCTGGACAGGGGAGTAGTGAAAAACTGTTTTTT.